This TCR beta chain was captured in a study of beta chain features in type 1 diabetes. Notes on the study in general: In all four CD4+ subsets, TCRB CDR3 length was significantly, moderately reduced in type 1 diabetes.

Expressed TCRB transcripts got sequenced, as all isolated RNA was reverse transcribed. This table comes from immunoSEQ multiplex PCR, and its TCRdb copy is limited to in-frame clones, with some not included. The data contain about 70,000 clones, about 50% of them singletons. V was clipped by 7 bases and J by 1 base; unmatched bases: 7. This CDR3 has 14 residues. Germline loops: CDR1 SGHTA, CDR2 FQGNSA. As regards this clone: Its specificity is unknown.

This receptor was taken from a man younger than 40 with type 1 diabetes. The chain combines TRBV7-2 with TRBJ2-7; 7 bases align to TRBD2. Sequenced material: central memory CD4+ T cells from blood. CDR3 DNA sequence: TGTGCCAGCACCCCCCCTAGCGGATCCTACGAGCAGTACTTC. Translated, it gives CASTPPSGSYEQYF. The full variable domain, in which reference TRBV7-2 and TRBJ2-7 provide the parts outside the CDR3, is GAGVSQSPSNKVTEKGKDVELRCDPISGHTALYWYRQSLGQGLEFLIYFQGNSAPDKSGLPSDRFSAERTGGSVSTLTIQRTQQEDSAVYLCASTPPSGSYEQYFGPGTRLTVT.